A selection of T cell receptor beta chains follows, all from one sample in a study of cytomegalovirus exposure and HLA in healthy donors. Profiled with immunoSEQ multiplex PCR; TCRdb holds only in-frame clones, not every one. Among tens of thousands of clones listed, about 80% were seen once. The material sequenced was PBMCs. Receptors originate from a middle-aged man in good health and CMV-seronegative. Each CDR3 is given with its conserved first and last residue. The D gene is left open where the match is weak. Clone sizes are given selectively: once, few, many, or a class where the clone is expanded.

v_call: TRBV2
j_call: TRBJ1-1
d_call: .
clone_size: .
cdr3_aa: CASSVSENTEAFF
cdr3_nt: TGTGCCAGCAGTGTTTCAGAGAACACTGAAGCTTTCTTT

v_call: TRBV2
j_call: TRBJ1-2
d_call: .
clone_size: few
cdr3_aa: CALHGGTLNYGYTF
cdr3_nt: TGTGCCCTTCACGGGGGGACCCTAAACTATGGCTACACCTTC

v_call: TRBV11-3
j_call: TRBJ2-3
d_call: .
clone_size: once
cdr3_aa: CASSTGLSSTDTQYF
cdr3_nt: TGTGCCAGCAGCACGGGACTGTCTAGCACAGATACGCAGTATTTT

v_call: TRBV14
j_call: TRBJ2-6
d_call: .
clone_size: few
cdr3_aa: CASSQEWASRANVLTF
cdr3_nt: TGTGCCAGCAGCCAAGAATGGGCCTCGCGGGCCAACGTCCTGACTTTC

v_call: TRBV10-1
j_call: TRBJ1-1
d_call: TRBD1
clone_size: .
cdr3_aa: CASSTGDHTEAFF
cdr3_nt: TGCGCCAGCAGTACAGGGGATCACACTGAAGCTTTCTTT

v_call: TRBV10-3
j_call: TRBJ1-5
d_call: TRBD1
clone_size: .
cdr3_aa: CAISDYQGAYQPQHF
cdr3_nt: TGTGCCATCAGTGACTATCAGGGGGCCTATCAGCCCCAGCATTTT

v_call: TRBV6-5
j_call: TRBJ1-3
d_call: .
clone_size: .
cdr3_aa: CASSYGATHEATIYF
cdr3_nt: TGTGCCAGCAGTTACGGTGCAACTCATGAGGCCACCATATATTTT

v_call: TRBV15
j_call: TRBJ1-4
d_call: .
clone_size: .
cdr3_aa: CATSRRDSPAFNEKLFF
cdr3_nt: TGTGCCACCAGCAGAAGGGACTCCCCGGCGTTTAATGAAAAACTGTTTTTT

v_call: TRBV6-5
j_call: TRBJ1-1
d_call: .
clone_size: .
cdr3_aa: CASSPGTEAFF
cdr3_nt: TGTGCCAGCAGTCCGGGGACAGAAGCTTTCTTT

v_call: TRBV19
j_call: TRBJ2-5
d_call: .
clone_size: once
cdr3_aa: CASSKGALGGETQYF
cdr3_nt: TGTGCCAGTAGTAAGGGGGCTCTAGGAGGGGAGACCCAGTACTTC

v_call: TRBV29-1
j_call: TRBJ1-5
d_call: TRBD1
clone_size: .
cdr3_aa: CSAQQGNQPQHF
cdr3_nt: TGCAGCGCGCAACAGGGGAATCAGCCCCAGCATTTT

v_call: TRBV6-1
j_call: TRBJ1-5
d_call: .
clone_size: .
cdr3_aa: CATGSGFNQPQHF
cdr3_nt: TGTGCCACGGGGTCCGGGTTCAATCAGCCCCAGCATTTT

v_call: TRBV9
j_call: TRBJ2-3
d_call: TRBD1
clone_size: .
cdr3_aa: CASSGRDREPHPTQYF
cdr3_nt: TGTGCCAGCAGCGGACGGGACAGGGAACCTCACCCTACGCAGTATTTT

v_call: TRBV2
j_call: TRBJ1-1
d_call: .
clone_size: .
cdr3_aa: CASSLGQIMNTEAFF
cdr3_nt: TGTGCCAGCAGCCTCGGACAGATAATGAACACTGAAGCTTTCTTT

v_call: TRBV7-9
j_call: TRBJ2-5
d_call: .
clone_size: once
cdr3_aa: CASSLDIGGETQYF
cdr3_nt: TGTGCCAGCAGCTTAGACATAGGAGGAGAGACCCAGTACTTC

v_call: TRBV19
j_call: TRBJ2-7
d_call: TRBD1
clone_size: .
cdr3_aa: CASSEHRDRLHHEQYF
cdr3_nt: TGTGCCAGTAGTGAACACCGGGACAGGCTACATCACGAGCAGTACTTC

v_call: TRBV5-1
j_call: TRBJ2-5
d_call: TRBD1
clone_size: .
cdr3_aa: CASSYWDRDGETQYF
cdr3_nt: TGCGCCAGCAGCTACTGGGACAGGGATGGAGAGACCCAGTACTTC

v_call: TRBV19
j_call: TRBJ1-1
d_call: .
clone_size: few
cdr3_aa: CASSPSTNTEAFF
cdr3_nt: TGTGCCAGTAGTCCGTCGACAAACACTGAAGCTTTCTTT

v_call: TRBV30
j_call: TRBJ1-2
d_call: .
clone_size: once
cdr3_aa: CAWMQSGVGYTF
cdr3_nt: TGTGCCTGGATGCAGTCGGGGGTCGGCTACACCTTC

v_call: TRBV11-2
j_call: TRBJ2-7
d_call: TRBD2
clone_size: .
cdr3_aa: CASRQTFGGEAYEQYF
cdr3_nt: TGTGCCAGCAGGCAGACTTTCGGGGGGGAAGCCTACGAGCAGTACTTC

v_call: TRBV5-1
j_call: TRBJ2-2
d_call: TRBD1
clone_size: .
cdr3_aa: CASTMTGTGNTGELFF
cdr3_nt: TGCGCCAGCACCATGACCGGGACAGGGAACACCGGGGAGCTGTTTTTT

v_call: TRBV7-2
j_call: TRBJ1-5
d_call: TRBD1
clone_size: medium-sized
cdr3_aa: CASSLIVDRGRQPQHF
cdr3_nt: TGTGCCAGCAGCTTGATCGTTGACAGGGGTCGACAGCCCCAGCATTTT

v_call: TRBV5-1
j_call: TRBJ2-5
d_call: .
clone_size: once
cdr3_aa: CASSFLAEETQYF
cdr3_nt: TGCGCCAGCAGCTTTCTCGCGGAAGAGACCCAGTACTTC

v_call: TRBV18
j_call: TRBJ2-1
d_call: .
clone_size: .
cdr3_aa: CASSPSSYNEQFF
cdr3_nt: TGTGCCAGCTCACCTAGCAGCTACAATGAGCAGTTCTTC

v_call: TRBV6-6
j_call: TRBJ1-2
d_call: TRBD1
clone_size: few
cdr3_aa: CASNRGANYGYTF
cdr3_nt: TGTGCCAGCAACAGGGGGGCGAACTATGGCTACACCTTC

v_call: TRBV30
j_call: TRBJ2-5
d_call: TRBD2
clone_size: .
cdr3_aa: CAWSAAGGRQETQYF
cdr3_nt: TGTGCCTGGAGTGCAGCGGGAGGGCGGCAAGAGACCCAGTACTTC

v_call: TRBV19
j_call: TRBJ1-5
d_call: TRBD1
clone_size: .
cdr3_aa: CASSPTGGVQPQHF
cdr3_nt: TGTGCCAGTAGTCCGACAGGGGGCGTGCAGCCCCAGCATTTT

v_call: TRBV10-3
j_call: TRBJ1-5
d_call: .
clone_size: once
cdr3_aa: CAISESTGANQPQHF
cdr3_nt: TGTGCCATCAGTGAGTCGACAGGTGCCAATCAGCCCCAGCATTTT

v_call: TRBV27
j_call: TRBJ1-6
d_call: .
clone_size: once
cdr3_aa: CASSLQGTSYNSPLHF
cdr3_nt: TGTGCCAGCAGTTTGCAGGGTACCTCCTATAATTCACCCCTCCACTTT

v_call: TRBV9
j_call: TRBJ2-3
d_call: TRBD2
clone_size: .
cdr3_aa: CASSTSGSSTDTQYF
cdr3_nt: TGTGCCAGCAGCACTAGCGGATCTAGCACAGATACGCAGTATTTT

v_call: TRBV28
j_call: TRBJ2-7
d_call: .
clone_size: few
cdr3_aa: CASQGITGEQYF
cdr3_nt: TGTGCCAGCCAGGGAATTACGGGCGAGCAGTACTTC

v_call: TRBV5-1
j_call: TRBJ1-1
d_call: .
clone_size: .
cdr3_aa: CASSFREFDTEAFF
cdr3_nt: TGCGCCAGCAGCTTTCGGGAATTCGACACTGAAGCTTTCTTT

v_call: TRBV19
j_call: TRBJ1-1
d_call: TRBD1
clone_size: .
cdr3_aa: CASSLDRGTEAFF
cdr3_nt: TGTGCCAGTAGCCTCGACAGGGGCACTGAAGCTTTCTTT

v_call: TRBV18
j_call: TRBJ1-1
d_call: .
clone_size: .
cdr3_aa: CASSPPTTSNTEAFF
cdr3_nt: TGTGCCAGCTCACCACCGACAACCTCGAACACTGAAGCTTTCTTT

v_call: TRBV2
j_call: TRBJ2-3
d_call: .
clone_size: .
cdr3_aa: CASSRLEGTDTQYF
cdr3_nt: TGTGCCAGCAGTCGACTAGAGGGCACAGATACGCAGTATTTT

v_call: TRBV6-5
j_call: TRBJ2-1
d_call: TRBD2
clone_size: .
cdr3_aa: CASSTSGRSYNEQFF
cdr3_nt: TGTGCCAGCAGTACCAGCGGGAGGTCCTACAATGAGCAGTTCTTC